The subject of this entry is one T cell receptor beta chain. CDR1 and CDR2 (germline): SGHKS, YYEKEE (reference sequence). Deletions cut 0 bases from V and 0 bases from J, with 6 bases between. The CDR3 is 14 amino acids. The sample belongs to a study of cytomegalovirus exposure and HLA in healthy donors. Amplification used 60 Vbeta primers and 13 Jbeta primers. Clones were sequenced by immunoSEQ multiplex PCR, and TCRdb holds only the in-frame ones, with some missing. The sample consists of more than 90,000 clones, 70% of them appearing once. The chain is built from TRBV5-5 and TRBJ1-1; D is uncertain. Sequencing used PBMCs. This TCR derives from a man aged 25 to 45 in good health and CMV-seropositive. The DNA for the CDR3 is TGTGCCAGCAGCTTGGGACGGGTGAACACTGAAGCTTTCTTT. Encoded protein: CASSLGRVNTEAFF.